The present entry profiles one T cell receptor (beta chain) with its context. The target of this receptor is not known. Base-call qualities are not available, and no considerably larger clone is one nucleotide away. For TCRbeta CDR3 sequencing, genomic DNA from the sorted cells was extracted using the QIAGEN DNeasy Blood and Tissue Kit. High-throughput TCRbeta CDR3 sequencing, which included PCR amplification with bias correction and internal controls, was done commercially through immunoSEQ. The source study handled its data this way. Unique productive TCRbeta sequences were defined by CDR3 nucleotide sequence when primers matched and otherwise by CDR3 amino acid sequence together with Vbeta and Jbeta genes. To correct sorting error, sequences shared between sorted populations at a frequency ratio of 2:1 or less were removed; the rest were assigned to the higher population. A sequence was defined as donor-reactive if the sequence was expanded at least 5-fold in CFSE-low cells compared with unstimulated cells and had a frequency of at least 0.01% in CFSE-low cells. Repertoire divergence was quantified by Jensen-Shannon divergence calculated from the top 100 TCRbeta sequences ranked by frequency. For samples with multiple sequencing runs, sorting error was corrected in each run separately before the runs were combined. This immuneACCESS table, as held by TCRdb, lists in-frame sequences with V and J called but not all clones. Of the missing ones, under half trace to an unresolved V gene in checked studies; the others have no known cause. That table is the source of V, J and clone size, and D and trimming were worked out from the DNA. The sample yields about 17,000 clones; roughly 80% were counted once. Jointly, the top ten make up about 2.5% of the sample.

The data originate from a study of Tregs in tolerant kidney transplant recipients (dated by TCRdb to the late 2010s). For the wider study: The study applied TCRbeta sequencing to find donor-specific regulatory T cells before combined kidney and bone marrow transplantation and then followed those same cells after transplant. TCRbeta repertoire sequencing was used in a few healthy controls to compare several ways of expanding Tregs specific for an allogeneic donor. Results and caveats for the whole study, not just this receptor: Biological reproducibility was not directly addressed, though technical replication error appeared minimal. Because the study included only a small number of patients, the results must be confirmed in larger populations and under other immunosuppression protocols. The most biologically relevant and donor-specific TCRbeta repertoire appeared to be identified by expanding Tregs with activated donor B cells.

From a lookup of the germline V gene, CDR1 and CDR2 are SGHAT and FQNNGV. The CDR3 sequence holds 17 residues, the cysteine and phenylalanine included. Kept here is only the CDR3 DNA, which spans 51 bases and is read in frame from base 1. V was cut back by 0 bases and J by 1 base, leaving a gap of 12 bases between them. Thawed PBMCs were FACS-sorted into unstimulated Tregs (CD4+CD25+CD127-), CD4+ non-Tregs (CD4+CD25-), CD4 cells and CD8 cells. Prior to Treg sorting, thawed PBMCs were rested overnight with approximately 200 IU/ml IL-2 at 37 degrees C. Blood from healthy controls was obtained either as purchased buffy coats or from healthy volunteers. Healthy control blood was separated into PBMCs by Ficoll density gradient and cryopreserved, and patient PBMCs were collected both before and after transplant.

The sample consisted of Tregs from blood. Here the chain combines TRBV11-2 and TRBJ1-4; a tentative D call is TRBD1 (5 bases match). The sequence was collected from a human donor in good health. The CDR3 loop reads CASSLDQGVVTNEKLFF. The nucleotides read TGTGCCAGCAGCTTAGATCAGGGAGTGGTAACTAATGAAAAACTGTTTTTT.